The 9 T cell receptor beta chains below all came from one sample that was sequenced in a study of T-cell reconstitution after alpha-beta-depleted transplantation in children. Library preparation (for TCRbeta) was performed with unique molecular identifiers. TCRdb independently ran MiXCR on the PCR reads; one entry per CDR3 protein. The data show 800,000 to 1,000,000 distinct CDR3 sequences, roughly 29% seen once. The source was PBMCs, mostly from graft donor cells, collected 360 days after TCRalphabeta/CD19-depleted stem cell transplant. The receptors stem from a boy younger than two who had a stem cell transplant for SCID, so the T cells may come from the graft donor.

The chain links TRBV28 to TRBJ1-4; no definite D call. V was pared by 5 bases and J by 7 bases, with 11 bases between. The CDR3 has 13 amino acids. In germline, CDR1 is MDHEN, CDR2 SYDVKM. The CDR3 loop is CASSSVNAEKLFF. The CDR3 DNA follows: TGTGCCAGCAGTAGTGTTAACGCTGAAAAACTGTTTTTT.

This chain uses TRBV10-3 with TRBJ2-7; D tentatively reads TRBD1 or TRBD2 (5 bases each). Deletions cut 3 bases from V and 1 base from J, with 16 bases between. Germline V gives CDR1 ENHRY, CDR2 SYGVKD. The CDR3 extends over 16 amino acids. The CDR3 region is CAISDELGTGSYEQYF. CDR3 nucleotide sequence: TGTGCCATCAGTGATGAACTCGGGACGGGGTCCTACGAGCAGTACTTC.

This clonotype has only a few counts. The rearrangement uses TRBV29-1 and TRBJ2-1; D not certain. The CDR3 length is 12 residues. In germline, CDR1 is SQVTM, CDR2 ANQGSEA. Trimming took 2 bases from V and 7 from J, leaving 9 bases between them. CDR3 in amino acids: CSVENSRNEQFF. The CDR3 DNA reads TGCAGCGTTGAAAATAGTCGTAATGAGCAGTTCTTC.

Only a few counts were recorded for this clonotype. The gene calls are TRBV15 and TRBJ2-1; D is ambiguous. Trimming removed 1 base at V and 4 bases at J, with 11 bases between. CDR1 and CDR2 (germline): LNHNV, YYDKDF (reference sequence). CDR3 length equals 15 residues. The CDR3 DNA reads as TGTGCCACCAGCAGAGCTCAGTCGTTATACAATGAGCAGTTCTTC. This codes for CATSRAQSLYNEQFF.

The chain carries TRBV4-1 and TRBJ2-1; 11 nucleotides align to TRBD2. The CDR3 runs 16 residues. CDR1 and CDR2 (germline): MGHRA, YSYEKL. With 3 bases clipped from V and 4 bases from J, the junction kept 5 bases outside the gene matches. The CDR3 DNA follows: TGCGCCAGCAGCCAGCCGGGACTAGCGGATTACAATGAGCAGTTCTTC. Translation: CASSQPGLADYNEQFF.

The CDR3 DNA sequence: TGTGCCAGCAGCCCCCCTTGGGTTTCGGGCTATAATTCACCCCTCCACTTT. Its protein is CASSPPWVSGYNSPLHF. The V and J genes are TRBV7-2 and TRBJ1-6, with D hard to call. This CDR3 is built from 17 residues. CDR1 and CDR2 from the germline V gene are SGHTA and FQGNSA. Trimming cost V 5 bases and J 3 bases, with 17 bases left between them.

J is TRBJ1-2 and V is TRBV27; the D gene is possibly TRBD1 (6 bases). The CDR3 runs to 13 residues. Germline lookup yields CDR1 MNHEY and CDR2 SMNVEV (reference sequence). V gave up 5 bases and J gave up 7 bases, with 14 bases separating them. The CDR3, as DNA: TGTGCCAGCAGTCCACAGGGCGGCCCTGGCTACACCTTC. Its protein product is CASSPQGGPGYTF.

A few counts support this clonotype. This rearrangement joins TRBV20-1 to TRBJ1-5; D gene ambiguous. CDR1 and CDR2 from the germline V gene are DFQATT and SNEGSKA (reference sequence). Trimming shortened V by 0 bases and J by 0 bases, and 9 bases separated the two germline ends. The CDR3 is 15 residues long. CDR3 bases: TGCAGTGCTAGAGATGGAGGGTATAGCAATCAGCCCCAGCATTTT. This gives the protein CSARDGGYSNQPQHF.

This clonotype has more than one count but fewer than ten. DNA of the CDR3: TGCAGCGTCTCTTCTTTGTACAATGAGCAGTTCTTC. Its translation is CSVSSLYNEQFF. The chain couples TRBV29-1 to TRBJ2-1; D is uncertain. Looked up from germline, CDR1 is SQVTM and CDR2 is ANQGSEA. The CDR3 contains 12 residues. V was cut by 6 bases and J by 4 bases, with 10 bases left in between.